This T cell receptor (beta chain) originates from a study of T cell changes during pregnancy in multiple sclerosis. Germline V CDR1 and CDR2: MNHNY, SVGAGI (reference sequence). V lost 0 bases and J lost 3, with 14 bases in between. This CDR3 region has 16 residues. Sequencing was performed with immunoSEQ multiplex PCR; in TCRdb, only in-frame clones are kept and a portion is missing. The table has about 41,000 clones, around 92% seen once. This sequence originates from a female donor with multiple sclerosis, enrolled in a pregnancy study. This specimen was CD8+ T cells from peripheral blood mononuclear cells, taken in the third trimester of pregnancy. The chain couples TRBV6-6 to TRBJ2-5; the D gene is possibly TRBD2 (6 bases). The CDR3 sequence: CASSYSSLAYKETQYF. The CDR3 DNA is TGTGCCAGCAGTTACTCGAGTCTAGCGTATAAAGAGACCCAGTACTTC.